Below are 28 T cell receptor beta chains sequenced from a single sample in a study of Tregs in tolerant kidney transplant recipients. TCRdb's copy holds only in-frame clones and misses some; the assay was immunoSEQ multiplex PCR. The table shows under 95,000 clones, with approximately 90% occurring only once. The material sequenced was Tregs from blood, taken before the transplant. Receptor source: a human donor who received a combined kidney and bone marrow transplant.

The chain uses TRBV27 and TRBJ2-5, with D uncertain. Germline V CDR1 and CDR2: MNHEY, SMNVEV (reference sequence). Trimming shortened V by 2 bases and J by 5 bases, and 15 bases separated the two germline ends. There are 15 residues in the CDR3. The CDR3 is CASSLVPRAWETQYF. The CDR3 DNA follows: TGTGCCAGCAGTTTAGTGCCTCGAGCGTGGGAGACCCAGTACTTC.

The chain carries TRBV18 and TRBJ2-2; D remains unclear. There are 16 residues in the CDR3. V was cut by 2 bases and J by 0 bases, with 10 bases left in between. Germline V gene lookup returns CDR1 KGHSH and CDR2 LQKENI. The CDR3 DNA reads TGTGCCAGCTCACCAAATTCAGGAGCGAACACCGGGGAGCTGTTTTTT. The encoded protein is CASSPNSGANTGELFF.

The chain links TRBV4-1 to TRBJ2-1; no definite D call. The CDR3 has 15 residues. V lost 0 bases and J lost 7, with 13 bases in between. Germline-derived CDR1 and CDR2 are MGHRA and YSYEKL. The DNA of the CDR3 is TGCGCCAGCAGCCAAGATCCTATGGGCCAGAATGAGCAGTTCTTC. Its protein product is CASSQDPMGQNEQFF.

V gene TRBV6-4 combines with J gene TRBJ1-1; D perhaps matches TRBD1 (6 bases). Between the trimmed V and J ends, which lost 6 bases and 5 bases, there was a span of 16 bases. The germline CDR1 and CDR2 sequences are MRHNA and SNTAGT. This CDR3 is built from 14 residues. The CDR3 spells CASRAGEGVTEAFF. CDR3 nucleotides: TGTGCCAGCAGGGCAGGGGAGGGGGTGACTGAAGCTTTCTTT.

The rearrangement uses TRBV5-1 and TRBJ1-2; D gene unclear. Trimming stripped 2 bases from V and 4 bases from J, with 18 bases between. The length of the CDR3 is 16 residues. Germline CDR1 SGHRS, CDR2 YFSETQ. The CDR3, as DNA: TGCGCCAGCAGCTTATCCCCCACAGTGATTATCTATGGCTACACCTTC. It translates to CASSLSPTVIIYGYTF. The complete variable domain, with remaining parts taken from reference TRBV5-1 and TRBJ1-2, reads KAGVTQTPRYLIKTRGQQVTLSCSPISGHRSVSWYQQTPGQGLQFLFEYFSETQRNKGNFPGRFSGRQFSNSRSEMNVSTLELGDSALYLCASSLSPTVIIYGYTFGSGTRLTVV.

The chain recombines TRBV7-2 with TRBJ2-1; 11 bases line up with TRBD2. With V trimmed by 5 bases and J by 2 bases, 2 bases remained unmatched. CDR1 SGHTA and CDR2 FQGNSA come from the germline V gene. This CDR3 region has 15 residues. In DNA, the CDR3 is TGTGCCAGCAGCGTGACTAGCGGGACCTACAATGAGCAGTTCTTC. This gives the protein CASSVTSGTYNEQFF. The full variable domain, rest sourced from reference TRBV7-2 and TRBJ2-1, is GAGVSQSPSNKVTEKGKDVELRCDPISGHTALYWYRQSLGQGLEFLIYFQGNSAPDKSGLPSDRFSAERTGGSVSTLTIQRTQQEDSAVYLCASSVTSGTYNEQFFGPGTRLTVL.

The chain joins TRBV4-3 to TRBJ2-7; D is perhaps TRBD1 (6 bases). From germline, CDR1 is LGHNA and CDR2 YSLEER. The CDR3 totals 15 residues. With 2 bases removed from V and 3 bases from J, the gap between germline ends came to 14 bases. CDR3 amino acids: CASSQNRGQYYEQYF. The CDR3, as DNA: TGCGCCAGCAGCCAAAATCGCGGACAGTACTACGAGCAGTACTTC.

The CDR3 sequence is CASRTGTADETQYF. The CDR3 DNA reads TGTGCCAGTAGGACCGGGACAGCAGATGAGACCCAGTACTTC. The chain carries TRBV19 and TRBJ2-5, with 7 bases aligning to TRBD1. The V gene end was trimmed by 6 bases and the J gene end by 5 bases; junction bases not matched to a gene: 9. CDR1 is LNHDA, CDR2 SQIVND, per germline (reference sequence). This CDR3 has 14 residues.

This chain connects TRBV28 to TRBJ2-6; D gene unclear. The V gene's germline CDR1 is MDHEN and CDR2 SYDVKM. The CDR3 loop spans 15 amino acids. Trimming removed 4 bases at V and 0 bases at J, with 7 bases between. The CDR3 sequence is CASSSTRSGANVLTF. The CDR3 nucleotides are TGTGCCAGCAGTTCCACACGCTCTGGGGCCAACGTCCTGACTTTC.

CDR3 amino acids: CASSGTLYGYTF. The DNA for the CDR3 is TGTGCCAGCAGTGGCACACTCTATGGCTACACCTTC. The chain couples TRBV6-5 to TRBJ1-2; no firm D call. Germline assignment: CDR1 MNHEY and CDR2 SVGAGI. This CDR3 comprises 12 residues. Trimming cost V 5 bases and J 4 bases, with 8 bases left between them.

This chain joins TRBV15 and TRBJ1-2, with TRBD1 matching 7 bases. Trimming removed 4 bases from V and 2 bases from J; junction bases left unmatched: 4. The CDR3 has 14 amino acids. Germline V gives CDR1 LNHNV, CDR2 YYDKDF (reference sequence). In DNA, the CDR3 is TGTGCCACCAGCACTTGGGACAGCAACTATGGCTACACCTTC. Translation gives CATSTWDSNYGYTF.

The genes are TRBV7-2 and TRBJ2-1, with TRBD2 matching 10 bases. The CDR3 contains 15 residues. The germline V gene encodes CDR1 SGHTA and CDR2 FQGNSA. J lost 5 bases, V lost 1 base, and 2 bases had no gene match. As DNA, the CDR3 is TGTGCCAGCAGCTTAGAACTAGCGGGGAACAATGAGCAGTTCTTC. This translates into CASSLELAGNNEQFF. Full variable domain (remainder filled in from reference TRBV7-2 and TRBJ2-1): GAGVSQSPSNKVTEKGKDVELRCDPISGHTALYWYRQSLGQGLEFLIYFQGNSAPDKSGLPSDRFSAERTGGSVSTLTIQRTQQEDSAVYLCASSLELAGNNEQFFGPGTRLTVL.

The chain links TRBV11-2 to TRBJ2-1, with 7 bases matching TRBD2. CDR3 length equals 15 residues. CDR1 and CDR2 (germline): SGHAT, FQNNGV. V shed 3 bases and J 2 bases; nucleotides not matched to a gene: 4. CDR3: CASSFSGSPYNEQFF. For the CDR3, the DNA is TGTGCCAGCAGCTTTAGCGGGTCGCCCTACAATGAGCAGTTCTTC.

This rearrangement joins TRBV2 to TRBJ2-1; 11 bases match TRBD2. This CDR3 is built from 15 residues. The germline V gene encodes CDR1 SNHLY and CDR2 FYNNEI. V was pared by 6 bases and J by 3 bases, with 4 bases of the junction left unmatched. This CDR3 reads CASRLTSGNYNEQFF. The DNA of the CDR3 is TGTGCCAGCAGGCTGACTAGCGGGAACTACAATGAGCAGTTCTTC.

The chain links TRBV28 to TRBJ2-7; TRBD1 is a possible D gene (5 bases). Deletions cut 5 bases from V and 4 bases from J, with 18 bases between. The CDR3 extends over 15 amino acids. Germline V gene data show CDR1 as MDHEN and CDR2 as SYDVKM. CDR3 residues: CASSPAQGPGYEQYF. The CDR3 DNA sequence: TGTGCCAGCAGTCCGGCGCAGGGTCCCGGATACGAGCAGTACTTC.

The rearrangement links TRBV4-1 to TRBJ2-5; perhaps D is TRBD1 or TRBD2 (5 bases each). Germline V gene lookup returns CDR1 MGHRA and CDR2 YSYEKL. The CDR3 spans 17 residues. V was pared by 1 base and J by 5 bases, with 20 bases between. The CDR3 nucleotides read TGCGCCAGCAGCCAAGGTCCGGGACCAGAGAATGGGGAGACCCAGTACTTC. Encoded protein: CASSQGPGPENGETQYF.

The chain has TRBV5-4 and TRBJ1-1; 7 bases are shared with TRBD1. Germline CDR1 is SGHNT and CDR2 is YYREEE (reference sequence). This CDR3 region has 14 residues. The V segment lost 3 bases and the J segment 11 bases; nucleotides outside the gene matches: 13. This chain's CDR3 is CASSSPGTARGAFF. The CDR3 nucleotides are TGTGCCAGCAGCTCACCCGGGACAGCGAGAGGCGCTTTCTTT.

This rearrangement joins TRBV19 to TRBJ2-1; the match to TRBD2 covers 11 bases. CDR1 and CDR2 from the germline V gene are LNHDA and SQIVND (reference sequence). The CDR3 has 16 amino acids. Trimming removed 7 bases from V and 0 bases from J; junction bases left unmatched: 5. The CDR3: CASTRLAGGSYNEQFF. CDR3 nucleotides: TGTGCCAGTACTCGGCTAGCGGGAGGCTCCTACAATGAGCAGTTCTTC.

The rearrangement links TRBV27 to TRBJ1-1, with 10 bases that match TRBD1. Germline V gene lookup returns CDR1 MNHEY and CDR2 SMNVEV (reference sequence). There are 14 residues in the CDR3. V dropped 3 bases and J dropped 3; count of bases not matched to a gene: 1. Written as DNA, the CDR3 is TGTGCCAGCAGTTTCGGGACAGGGGACACTGAAGCTTTCTTT. As protein: CASSFGTGDTEAFF.

The V and J genes are TRBV7-2 and TRBJ2-7, with 11 bases lining up with TRBD1. Germline V gene sequence: CDR1 SGHTA, CDR2 FQGNSA. V was clipped by 4 bases and J by 4 bases; unmatched bases: 9. CDR3 size: 16 residues. CDR3 region: CASSSRRGQGAYEQYF. The CDR3 DNA reads TGTGCCAGCAGCTCACGGCGTGGACAGGGGGCTTACGAGCAGTACTTC.

V is TRBV9 and J is TRBJ2-7, with D possibly TRBD2 on 6 matching bases. This CDR3 contains 12 residues. Germline CDR1 SGDLS, CDR2 YYNGEE. Trimming shortened V by 3 bases and J by 7 bases, and 11 bases separated the two germline ends. As DNA, the CDR3 is TGTGCCAGCAGCGCGGGAGTAGGAGAGCAGTACTTC. This translates into CASSAGVGEQYF.

The chain couples TRBV28 to TRBJ2-7; 7 nucleotides agree with TRBD1. The CDR3 consists of 15 residues. In germline, CDR1 is MDHEN, CDR2 SYDVKM. After removal of 2 bases from V and 2 bases from J, the junction contained 6 bases not matched to a gene. The CDR3 loop reads CASSLRGQTPYEQYF. The CDR3 DNA follows: TGTGCCAGCAGTTTACGGGGACAGACCCCCTACGAGCAGTACTTC. Full variable domain (missing parts from reference TRBV28 and TRBJ2-7): DVKVTQSSRYLVKRTGEKVFLECVQDMDHENMFWYRQDPGLGLRLIYFSYDVKMKEKGDIPEGYSVSREKKERFSLILESASTNQTSMYLCASSLRGQTPYEQYFGPGTRLTVT.

This clone was seen a few times. This chain uses TRBV30 with TRBJ2-3, with 7 bases lining up with TRBD2. Germline CDR1 GTSNPN, CDR2 SVGIG (reference sequence). The CDR3 runs 17 residues. The V gene end was trimmed by 1 base and the J gene end by 2 bases; junction bases not matched to a gene: 12. CDR3 bases: TGTGCCTGGAGTGGCCTTGGGCTAGCGGACCTCACAGATACGCAGTATTTT. Amino acid sequence: CAWSGLGLADLTDTQYF.

This chain uses TRBV2 with TRBJ1-1; maybe TRBD1 (6 bases). Germline V gene lookup returns CDR1 SNHLY and CDR2 FYNNEI. The CDR3 has 15 residues. V lost 6 bases and J 5 bases, leaving 19 bases between the germline ends. The CDR3 sequence is CASSPEQGVWTEAFF. CDR3 nucleotides: TGTGCCAGCAGCCCGGAACAGGGAGTATGGACTGAAGCTTTCTTT.

The J gene is TRBJ2-2, the V gene TRBV7-2; D is possibly TRBD1 or TRBD2 (7 bases each). From germline, CDR1 is SGHTA and CDR2 FQGNSA. Trimming took off 3 bases at V and 4 bases at J, with 12 bases between the two ends. The CDR3 sequence is 15 residues long. Here the CDR3 reads CASSLIRGGTGELFF. As DNA, the CDR3 is TGTGCCAGCAGCTTGATCAGGGGGGGCACCGGGGAGCTGTTTTTT.

V usage is TRBV6-1 and J usage is TRBJ1-5, with D perhaps matching TRBD1 (5 bases). The germline V gene has CDR1 MNHNS and CDR2 SASEGT. The length of the CDR3 is 17 residues. Trimming removed 3 bases at V and 0 bases at J, with 15 bases between. This CDR3 reads CASSERVDSYSNQPQHF. DNA of the CDR3: TGTGCCAGCAGTGAGAGAGTAGACAGCTATAGCAATCAGCCCCAGCATTTT.

The V and J genes are TRBV28 and TRBJ1-4, with D uncertain. Germline CDR1 is MDHEN and CDR2 is SYDVKM. Trimming stripped 5 bases from V and 0 bases from J, with 13 bases between. The CDR3 is 16 residues long. The CDR3 DNA is TGTGCCAGCAGTCCCTCCGGCATCTCAACTAATGAAAAACTGTTTTTT. Its protein is CASSPSGISTNEKLFF.

The chain is built from TRBV2 and TRBJ2-1; unclear D gene. The CDR3 consists of 15 residues. Trimming stripped 6 bases from V and 2 bases from J, with 14 bases between. Germline CDR1 and CDR2: SNHLY and FYNNEI. CDR3 protein: CASSERTDPYNEQFF. In DNA, the CDR3 is TGTGCCAGCAGCGAGAGGACGGACCCCTACAATGAGCAGTTCTTC.